This entry lists 4 T cell receptor beta chains sequenced from one sample in a study of T cell changes during pregnancy in multiple sclerosis. Libraries were prepared by immunoSEQ multiplex PCR; TCRdb keeps only in-frame clonotypes and omits some of them. This table holds tens of thousands of clones, more than 85% found once. Sample: CD4+ T cells from peripheral blood mononuclear cells, taken after pregnancy. These receptors were taken from a female donor in good health, enrolled as a control in a pregnancy study.

The chain employs TRBV19 and TRBJ2-1, with 8 positions matching TRBD1. Germline lookup yields CDR1 LNHDA and CDR2 SQIVND (reference sequence). V was clipped by 8 bases and J by 7 bases; unmatched bases: 10. This CDR3 contains 14 residues. CDR3 amino acids: CASDGRTGRNEQFF. CDR3 nucleotides: TGTGCCAGTGATGGCAGGACAGGGCGAAATGAGCAGTTCTTC.

The sample holds one count of this clone. This chain connects TRBV7-2 to TRBJ2-5; 7 nucleotides align to TRBD1. Per the germline V gene, CDR1 is SGHTA and CDR2 is FQGNSA. The V segment lost 4 bases and the J segment 5 bases; nucleotides outside the gene matches: 7. CDR3 length equals 14 residues. DNA of the CDR3: TGTGCCAGCAGCTATCAGACAGGGTTTGAGACCCAGTACTTC. This encodes CASSYQTGFETQYF.

This rearrangement joins TRBV7-2 to TRBJ2-7, with TRBD2 as a possible D gene (5 bases). V gave up 1 base and J gave up 6 bases, with 13 bases separating them. From germline, CDR1 is SGHTA and CDR2 FQGNSA. The CDR3 runs to 14 residues. CDR3 sequence (DNA): TGTGCCAGCAGCTTAGACCGGCTAGCCTCCGAGCAGTACTTC. This sequence encodes CASSLDRLASEQYF. Complete variable domain (other parts from reference TRBV7-2 and TRBJ2-7): GAGVSQSPSNKVTEKGKDVELRCDPISGHTALYWYRQSLGQGLEFLIYFQGNSAPDKSGLPSDRFSAERTGGSVSTLTIQRTQQEDSAVYLCASSLDRLASEQYFGPGTRLTVT.

V usage is TRBV11-1 and J usage is TRBJ1-6; D is perhaps TRBD1 (5 bases). V was trimmed by 3 bases and J by 7 bases, leaving 10 bases between them. The V gene's germline CDR1 is SGHAT and CDR2 FQDESV (reference sequence). CDR3 length equals 14 residues. Here the CDR3 DNA reads TGTGCCAGCAGCTTTCAGGGTCGGAATTCACCCCTCCACTTT. Translation gives CASSFQGRNSPLHF.